Listed here are 4 T cell receptor beta chains from one sample, sequenced in a study of CD8 T cells in ankylosing spondylitis. Study-wide points: A motif in TCR beta, a set of roughly eight highly homologous variants, appeared characteristic of ankylosing spondylitis blood.

Their target antigens are unknown. TCRdb called the 5' RACE reads again in MiXCR, with one record for every CDR3 protein. The sample lists 450,000 to 550,000 distinct CDR3 sequences; under 5.5% were seen once. The specimen sequenced was blood, either unsorted or a sorted T cell fraction (not recorded which). The receptor source for this set is a male donor with ankylosing spondylitis.

This clonotype was counted at least ten times. The J gene is TRBJ2-2, the V gene TRBV15; 7 bases fit TRBD2. Germline V gene sequence: CDR1 LNHNV, CDR2 YYDKDF (reference sequence). This CDR3 comprises 15 residues. Unmatched junction bases numbered 7, after V lost 3 bases and J lost 6 bases. CDR3: CATSSLSGGAGELFF. The CDR3 bases are TGTGCCACCAGCAGCCTATCGGGAGGAGCCGGGGAGCTGTTTTTT.

At least ten counts were recorded for this clonotype. The chain couples TRBV9 to TRBJ2-1; no clear D. Trimming stripped 1 base from V and 8 bases from J, with 10 bases between. This CDR3 has 13 amino acids. Germline V gene sequence: CDR1 SGDLS, CDR2 YYNGEE. The DNA for the CDR3 is TGTGCCAGCAGCGTAACCTATCACCATGAGCAGTTCTTC. Translated: CASSVTYHHEQFF.

This clonotype was counted only a few times. This chain joins TRBV7-2 and TRBJ1-2; 7 positions agree with TRBD1. Germline-derived CDR1 and CDR2 are SGHTA and FQGNSA. This CDR3 is built from 13 residues. With V trimmed by 6 bases and J by 8 bases, 9 bases remained unmatched. In DNA, the CDR3 is TGTGCCAGCAGACCGAACAGGGGTGTGGGCTACACCTTC. Protein sequence: CASRPNRGVGYTF.

The gene calls are TRBV5-1 and TRBJ1-4; maybe TRBD1 (6 bases). V gave up 0 bases and J gave up 0 bases, with 15 bases separating them. The CDR3 has 18 amino acids. The germline CDR1 and CDR2 sequences are SGHRS and YFSETQ. This chain's CDR3 is CASSLGYRDLTTNEKLFF. The DNA for the CDR3 is TGCGCCAGCAGCTTGGGTTACAGGGACCTTACAACTAATGAAAAACTGTTTTTT.